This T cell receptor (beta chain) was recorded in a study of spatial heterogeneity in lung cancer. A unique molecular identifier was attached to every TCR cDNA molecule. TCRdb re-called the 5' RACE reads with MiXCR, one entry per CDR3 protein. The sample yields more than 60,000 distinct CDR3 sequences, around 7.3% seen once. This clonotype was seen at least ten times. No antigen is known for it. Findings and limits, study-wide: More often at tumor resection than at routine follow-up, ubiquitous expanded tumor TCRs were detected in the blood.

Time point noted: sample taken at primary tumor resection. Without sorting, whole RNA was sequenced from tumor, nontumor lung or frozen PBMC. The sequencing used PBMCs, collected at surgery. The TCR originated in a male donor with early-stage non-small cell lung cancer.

The CDR3 region has the DNA TGCGCCAGCAGCCTTAGCGGGTCGCCAGAGAATGAGCAGTTCTTC. Encoded protein: CASSLSGSPENEQFF. The chain couples TRBV5-1 to TRBJ2-1; TRBD2 aligns across 7 bases. In germline, CDR1 is SGHRS, CDR2 YFSETQ. This CDR3 is built from 15 residues. Trimming took 4 bases from V and 7 from J; bases not matched to a gene: 11.